This is a list of T cell receptor beta chains from one sample in a study of shared clonotypes between healthy human individuals. Sequencing was performed with immunoSEQ multiplex PCR; in TCRdb, only in-frame clones are kept and a portion is missing. The sample lists some 1,400,000 clones; roughly 96% were seen once. Input material: naive CD4+ T cells sorted from blood. These receptor sequences come from a man aged 25 to 45 in good health. CDR3s include the opening cysteine and the closing phenylalanine or tryptophan. D genes are given only for firm matches. Size values are once, few and many counts, or a class for expanded clones, and some rows have none.

TRBD1,TRBV15,.,TRBJ2-5,TGTGCCACCAGCAGAGACTCGGTCGGGACAGTGCAAGAGACCCAGTACTTC,CATSRDSVGTVQETQYF
TRBD2,TRBV9,.,TRBJ2-1,TGTGCCAGCAGCTCCGACCCATCTAGCGGGAGCTACAATGAGCAGTTCTTC,CASSSDPSSGSYNEQFF
.,TRBV4-1,.,TRBJ2-7,TGCGCCAGCAGCCAAGATCCCCGGGAGCAGTACTTC,CASSQDPREQYF
TRBD2,TRBV10-3,.,TRBJ2-2,TGTGCCATCAGTGACTCCATTCGGACTAGCGGGAGGGCCGAAACCGGGGAGCTGTTTTTT,CAISDSIRTSGRAETGELFF
TRBD1,TRBV6-6,.,TRBJ2-1,TGTGCCACCGGGACAGCATACAATGAGCAGTTCTTC,CATGTAYNEQFF
.,TRBV7-8,.,TRBJ1-5,TGTGCCAGCAGGGTCGGTCGACAGGCTAATCAGCCCCAGCATTTT,CASRVGRQANQPQHF
TRBD2,TRBV27,.,TRBJ2-1,TGTGCCAGCAGTGGACAACTAGCGGGAGGCGGTCGTCGGAATGAGCAGTTCTTC,CASSGQLAGGGRRNEQFF
.,TRBV7-7,.,TRBJ2-3,TGTGCCAGCAGCCGCCTCAGCACAGATACGCAGTATTTT,CASSRLSTDTQYF
TRBD1,TRBV28,.,TRBJ2-7,TGTGCCAGCAGTCCCAGGGGGCCCACCTACGAGCAGTACTTC,CASSPRGPTYEQYF
TRBD2,TRBV9,.,TRBJ2-3,TGTGCCAGCAGCGCCGGGACTAGCGGACCAGATACGCAGTATTTT,CASSAGTSGPDTQYF
.,TRBV18,.,TRBJ2-3,TGTGCCAGCTCATCCTTGGGAGACACAGATACGCAGTATTTT,CASSSLGDTDTQYF
.,TRBV9,once,TRBJ2-7,TGTGCCAGCAGCCCCCACGTGAGCTCCTACGAGCAGTACTTC,CASSPHVSSYEQYF
.,TRBV5-1,.,TRBJ2-5,TGCGCCAGCAGCTTGGGGAACGGAGGACGTCAAGAGACCCAGTACTTC,CASSLGNGGRQETQYF
.,TRBV19,.,TRBJ2-5,TGTGCCAGTAGTATACAGGGGCCGTACCAAGAGACCCAGTACTTC,CASSIQGPYQETQYF
.,TRBV4-3,once,TRBJ2-7,TGCGCCAGCAGCCAAGGACGGGGCGGGCAGAGAGAGCAGTACTTC,CASSQGRGGQREQYF
.,TRBV19,.,TRBJ2-1,TGTGCCAGTAGTTCTGCGGGACCTTCCTACAATGAGCAGTTCTTC,CASSSAGPSYNEQFF
TRBD2,TRBV11-2,.,TRBJ2-3,TGTGCCAGCAGCTTAGAACCTAGCGGGAGGGGGTCAGATACGCAGTATTTT,CASSLEPSGRGSDTQYF
TRBD1,TRBV15,.,TRBJ2-4,TGTGCCACCAGCAGGGCCGGGACAGAAAAAAACATTCAGTACTTC,CATSRAGTEKNIQYF
.,TRBV19,.,TRBJ1-4,TGTGCCAGTAGTATAGATCTTGACAGCGTCAATCGAGTTAATGAAAAACTGTTTTTT,CASSIDLDSVNRVNEKLFF
.,TRBV7-3,once,TRBJ1-1,TGTGCCAGCAGCCCACGGGGGGGGCGAACTGAAGCTTTCTTT,CASSPRGGRTEAFF
TRBD2,TRBV15,.,TRBJ2-7,TGTGCCACCAGCAGCCTAGGGACTAGCGGGACCTACGAGCAGTACTTC,CATSSLGTSGTYEQYF
.,TRBV6-5,.,TRBJ2-1,TGTGCCAGCAGGAACAGGGTTTCCCCGTTCTTC,CASRNRVSPFF